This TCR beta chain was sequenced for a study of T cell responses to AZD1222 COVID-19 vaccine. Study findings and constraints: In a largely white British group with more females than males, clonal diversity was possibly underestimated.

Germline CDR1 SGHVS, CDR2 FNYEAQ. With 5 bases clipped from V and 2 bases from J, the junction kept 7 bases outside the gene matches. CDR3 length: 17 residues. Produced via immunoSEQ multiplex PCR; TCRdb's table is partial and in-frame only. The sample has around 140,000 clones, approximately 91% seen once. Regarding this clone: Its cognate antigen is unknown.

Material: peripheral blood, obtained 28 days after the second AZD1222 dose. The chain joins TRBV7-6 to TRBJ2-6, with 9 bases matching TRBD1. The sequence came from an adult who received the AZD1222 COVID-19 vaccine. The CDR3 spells CASSRGQGFPGANVLTF. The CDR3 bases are TGTGCCAGCAGCCGGGGACAGGGTTTCCCTGGGGCCAACGTCCTGACTTTC. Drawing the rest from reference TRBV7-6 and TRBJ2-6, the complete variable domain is GAGVSQSPRYKVTKRGQDVALRCDPISGHVSLYWYRQALGQGPEFLTYFNYEAQQDKSGLPNDRFSAERPEGSISTLTIQRTEQRDSAMYRCASSRGQGFPGANVLTFGAGSRLTVL.